Below, one T cell receptor (beta chain) is given with its context. A roughly 0.45-1 mL peripheral blood aliquot was taken intraoperatively from four of eight donors. Germline lookup yields CDR1 LNHDA and CDR2 SQIVND (reference sequence). J lost 6 bases, V lost 1 base, and 2 bases had no gene match. The CDR3 runs to 15 residues. This record comes from a study of human thymus T cells. TCRdb keeps only in-frame clones here, not all; method: immunoSEQ multiplex PCR. The sample carries tens of thousands of clones, approximately 93% recorded once. This chain connects TRBV19 to TRBJ2-1, with TRBD1 identical over 11 bases. Sequencing was performed on blood. The receptor was isolated from a boy in the first two years of life with a congenital heart defect but otherwise immunologically healthy. CDR3 coding DNA: TGTGCCAGTAGTATAGCGGGACAGGGGGGCAATGAGCAGTTCTTC. It translates to CASSIAGQGGNEQFF.